This T cell receptor beta chain was captured in a study of blood T cell repertoires in COVID-19. Study-wide background: Acute-phase and convalescent COVID-19 samples originated in the United States, Italy and Spain.

The cohort comprised adults aged 18 to 89 years residing in approximately 25 US areas. This clone showed up just once. CDR1 is SGHTA and CDR2 is FQGNSA in the germline V gene. The V end was cut by 1 base, the J end by 0 bases, with 13 bases between. The CDR3 spans 16 residues. Clones were sequenced by immunoSEQ multiplex PCR, and TCRdb holds only the in-frame ones, with some missing. The table includes over 200,000 clones, approximately 90% detected once. The TCR comes from a man between 40 and 49 years old who had recovered from COVID-19. The sequenced material came from PBMCs or T cells enriched from blood (not recorded which). V gene TRBV7-2 combines with J gene TRBJ2-7; D is unclear. The CDR3 reads CASSLVVGWSSYEQYF. As DNA, the CDR3 is TGTGCCAGCAGCTTAGTTGTTGGCTGGAGCTCCTACGAGCAGTACTTC. Combining the CDR3 with reference TRBV7-2 and TRBJ2-7 gives the whole variable domain GAGVSQSPSNKVTEKGKDVELRCDPISGHTALYWYRQSLGQGLEFLIYFQGNSAPDKSGLPSDRFSAERTGGSVSTLTIQRTQQEDSAVYLCASSLVVGWSSYEQYFGPGTRLTVT.